The entry below describes one TCR beta chain. Its antigen remains unknown. This sample stems from a study of shared clonotypes between healthy human individuals. Study-wide findings and caveats: The authors sampled blood alone, and tissue repertoires likely differ. Non-shared clonotypes were found to have lower generation probabilities than the clonotypes that were shared by all four of the sorted-subset donors.

This CDR3 spans 16 amino acids. V was clipped by 3 bases and J by 3 bases, with 18 bases between them. The germline gives CDR1 MNHEY, CDR2 SVGAGI. CD45RO-negative CD8 cells positively selected for CCR7 made up the naive population, which excluded terminally differentiated effector memory CD45RA+ cells. Profiling relied on immunoSEQ multiplex PCR, and the TCRdb table lists in-frame clones only, not all of them. The sample has around 2,000,000 clones; about 95% are singletons. The clonotype comes from a man between 18 and 35 years old in good health. V usage is TRBV6-5 and J usage is TRBJ2-7; tentatively, D is TRBD1 (6 bases). The sample comprised naive CD8+ T cells sorted from blood. The DNA for the CDR3 is TGTGCCAGCAGTTATTCCACAGGGCGATATTACTACGAGCAGTACTTC. It encodes CASSYSTGRYYYEQYF.